This TCR beta chain is drawn from a study of OX40 agonist ivuxolimab in advanced cancers. The assay was immunoSEQ multiplex PCR, and TCRdb's table has in-frame clones only and misses some. The sample records tens of thousands of clones, approximately 81% being singletons. This CDR3 is built from 15 residues. Germline assignment: CDR1 SGHDT and CDR2 YYEEEE. V shed 1 base, J shed 5 bases, and the junction held 6 bases outside the gene matches. V is TRBV5-6 and J is TRBJ2-5; TRBD1 aligns across 9 bases. The sequence came from an adult with an advanced solid tumor such as melanoma, head and neck, liver or kidney cancer. The input for sequencing was CD4+ or CD8+ T cells sorted from blood, taken in a trial of the OX40 agonist ivuxolimab. The CDR3 region has the DNA TGTGCCAGCAGCTTGAGACAGGGGGTGTTGGAGACCCAGTACTTC. Protein sequence: CASSLRQGVLETQYF. Filled out from reference TRBV5-6 and TRBJ2-5, the complete variable domain reads DAGVTQSPTHLIKTRGQQVTLRCSPKSGHDTVSWYQQALGQGPQFIFQYYEEEERQRGNFPDRFSGHQFPNYSSELNVNALLLGDSALYLCASSLRQGVLETQYFGPGTRLLVL.